Sequencing of this TCR beta chain was carried out in a study of cytomegalovirus exposure and HLA in healthy donors. Per germline, CDR1 SNHLY and CDR2 FYNNEI. CDR3 length equals 12 residues. V lost 9 bases, J lost 5 bases, and 14 bases lay in between. Notes on the study in general: Because they were indistinguishable, some V segments, including TRBV6-2 and TRBV6-3, were excluded. At a 0.05 false discovery rate, a later analysis found about 17,000 TCR beta sequences to be associated with HLA alleles. Versus the roughly 670-donor mean, an Asian-associated ancestry cluster reportedly showed fewer N-insertions in a later analysis.

PCR used 60 Vbeta primers and 13 Jbeta primers. Method: immunoSEQ multiplex PCR; TCRdb's copy keeps in-frame clones and lacks some. The sample holds about 130,000 clones, roughly 80% seen once. This clone was observed a few times. Its specificity is unknown. The chain is built from TRBV2 and TRBJ2-7, with a tentative D call TRBD2 (6 bases). This sequence originates from a man aged 30 to 45 in good health and CMV-seronegative. Source material: PBMCs. The CDR3 loop is CASRYGGDEQYF. CDR3 DNA: TGTGCCAGTCGTTATGGCGGGGACGAGCAGTACTTC.